The rows below give T cell receptor beta chains drawn from one sample of a study of blood T cell repertoires in COVID-19. Sequencing used immunoSEQ multiplex PCR; TCRdb keeps in-frame clones, though not all of them. The data show around 190,000 clones, approximately 83% seen once. Sequenced: peripheral blood. The source is a man aged 50 to 59 with active or convalescent COVID-19. The CDR3 runs from the conserved cysteine through the conserved F or W. The D gene is left open where the match is weak. The size entry is marked missing in some rows and otherwise reads once, few, many or a size class.

TRBJ1-1	TRBV3-1/TRBV3-2	few	TRBD1	TGTGCCAGCAGCCGACAGACAGGGAATGAAGCTTTCTTT	CASSRQTGNEAFF
TRBJ1-2	TRBV12-3/TRBV12-4	NA	NA	TGTGCCAGCAGTTTTAGTGGACAGTACGGCTACACCTTC	CASSFSGQYGYTF
TRBJ2-7	TRBV29-1	NA	NA	TGCAGCGTTGGCAGGGCCTCCGGAGATGGGGACTGGAGCTACGAGCAGTACTTC	CSVGRASGDGDWSYEQYF
TRBJ1-4	TRBV28	few	TRBD1	TGTGCCAGCACGGGACAGCCTAATGAAAAACTGTTTTTT	CASTGQPNEKLFF
TRBJ1-6	TRBV7-9	NA	TRBD1	TGTGCCAGCAGCCCGCTCGCAGGGGGCCCTTACTCACCCCTCCACTTT	CASSPLAGGPYSPLHF
TRBJ2-5	TRBV5-1	NA	TRBD2	TGCGCCAGCAGCCCGATGGGTAGCGGGAGAGAGGAGACCCAGTACTTC	CASSPMGSGREETQYF
TRBJ1-5	TRBV24-1	NA	NA	TGTGCCACCAGTGTTACAGTACCTTATAGCAATCAGCCCCAGCATTTT	CATSVTVPYSNQPQHF
TRBJ2-7	TRBV28	NA	NA	TGTGCCAGCAGTTCTCCTTCCAGGCCCTCCTACGAGCAGTACTTC	CASSSPSRPSYEQYF
TRBJ1-4	TRBV19	NA	NA	TGTGCCAGTAGTAATCGCGGTCCTAATGAAAAACTGTTTTTT	CASSNRGPNEKLFF
TRBJ1-3	TRBV19	NA	NA	TGTGCCAGTAGGGCGACAGGAACTGGAAACACCATATATTTT	CASRATGTGNTIYF
TRBJ1-1	TRBV6-4	NA	TRBD1	TGTGCCAGCAGTGACTCCGTCGACAGGGCACGAACTGAAGCTTTCTTT	CASSDSVDRARTEAFF
TRBJ2-3	TRBV12-3/TRBV12-4	NA	TRBD1	TGTGCCAGCAGTCCGGACAGGGGAGATACGCAGTATTTT	CASSPDRGDTQYF
TRBJ2-1	TRBV12-3/TRBV12-4	once	NA	TGTGCCAGCAGTACAGGGAATGAGCAGTTCTTC	CASSTGNEQFF
TRBJ1-2	TRBV12-3/TRBV12-4	NA	NA	TGTGCCAGCAATCTCAGGGGAGGCTACACCTTC	CASNLRGGYTF
TRBJ2-5	TRBV20-1	NA	TRBD2	TGCAGTGCTAGTGGGCTAGCGGGGGGGAATGGAGAGACCCAGTACTTC	CSASGLAGGNGETQYF
TRBJ2-1	TRBV20-1	NA	NA	TGCAGTGCTAGTAATTCTGTTGGAGGGTACAATGAGCAGTTCTTC	CSASNSVGGYNEQFF
TRBJ2-3	TRBV6-4	NA	TRBD1	TGTGCCAGCAGTGGGACAGGGGGCACAGATACGCAGTATTTT	CASSGTGGTDTQYF
TRBJ2-1	TRBV3-1/TRBV3-2	NA	TRBD2	TGTGCCAGCAGCATCAGCGGGGTCTCCTACAATGAGCAGTTCTTC	CASSISGVSYNEQFF
TRBJ2-1	TRBV5-1	once	NA	TGCGCCAGCAGCAGGTTAGCAGTCTATGGGTCCTACAATGAGCAGTTCTTC	CASSRLAVYGSYNEQFF
TRBJ1-5	TRBV5-1	NA	TRBD1	TGCGCCAGCAGCTCACGACAGGGTCTTAGCAATCAGCCCCAGCATTTT	CASSSRQGLSNQPQHF
TRBJ1-1	TRBV4-3	NA	NA	TGCGCCAGCAGCCAATCCAGCGAGAACACTGAAGCTTTCTTT	CASSQSSENTEAFF
TRBJ1-5	TRBV7-2	many	NA	TGTGCCAGCAGCGCAGGGATCAATCAGCCCCAGCATTTT	CASSAGINQPQHF
TRBJ2-3	TRBV14	NA	NA	TGTGCCAGCAGTCAGGGGACACGGGGTACGCAGTATTTT	CASSQGTRGTQYF
TRBJ2-5	TRBV7-2	NA	TRBD2	TGTGCCAGCAGCTTAGAGAGTTGGGGGGGGCAAGAGACCCAGTACTTC	CASSLESWGGQETQYF